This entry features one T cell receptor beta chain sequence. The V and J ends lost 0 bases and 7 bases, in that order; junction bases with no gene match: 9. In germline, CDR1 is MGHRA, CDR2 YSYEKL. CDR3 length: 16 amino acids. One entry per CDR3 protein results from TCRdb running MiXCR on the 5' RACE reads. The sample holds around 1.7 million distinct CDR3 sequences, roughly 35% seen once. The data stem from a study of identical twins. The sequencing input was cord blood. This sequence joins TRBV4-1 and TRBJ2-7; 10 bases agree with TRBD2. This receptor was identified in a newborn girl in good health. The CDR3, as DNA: TGCGCCAGCAGCCAAGACGAGCGGGAGGGCTGGAATGAGCAGTACTTC. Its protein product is CASSQDEREGWNEQYF.